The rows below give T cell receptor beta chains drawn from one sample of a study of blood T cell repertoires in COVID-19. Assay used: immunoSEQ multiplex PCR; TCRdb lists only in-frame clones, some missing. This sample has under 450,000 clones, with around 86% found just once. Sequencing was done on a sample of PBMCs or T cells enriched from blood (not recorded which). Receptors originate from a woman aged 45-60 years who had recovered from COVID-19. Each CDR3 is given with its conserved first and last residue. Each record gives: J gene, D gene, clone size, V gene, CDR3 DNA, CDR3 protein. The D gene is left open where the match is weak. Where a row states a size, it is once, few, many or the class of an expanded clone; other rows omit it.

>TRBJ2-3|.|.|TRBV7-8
TGTGCCAGCAGCCCGGTTGATACGCAGTATTTT
CASSPVDTQYF
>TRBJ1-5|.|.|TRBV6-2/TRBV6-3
TGTGCCAGCAGTTATCTGGGCGGCGGGGGTCAGCCCCAGCATTTT
CASSYLGGGGQPQHF
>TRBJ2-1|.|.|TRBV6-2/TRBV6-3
TGTGCCAGCAGTAAGACCGGGGGAGCTAACAATGAGCAGTTCTTC
CASSKTGGANNEQFF
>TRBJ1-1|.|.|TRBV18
TGTGCCAGCTCGCGTCAAAGGGGGAGCGACGAAGCTTTCTTT
CASSRQRGSDEAFF
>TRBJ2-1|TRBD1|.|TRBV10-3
TGTGCCATCAGCCCGACAGGGGGCTCCTACAATGAGCAGTTCTTC
CAISPTGGSYNEQFF
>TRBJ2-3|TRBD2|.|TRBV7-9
TGTGCCAGCAGCCTAGCGGGAGGGCCCCCCACAGATACGCAGTATTTT
CASSLAGGPPTDTQYF
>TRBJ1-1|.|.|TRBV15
TGTGCCACCAGCGTCTCTAAGTCCGCGAACACTGAAGCTTTCTTT
CATSVSKSANTEAFF
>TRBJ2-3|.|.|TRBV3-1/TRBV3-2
TGTGCCAGCAGCCCAGGGCCCCCAGCTACGCAGTATTTT
CASSPGPPATQYF
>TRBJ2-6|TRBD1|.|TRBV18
TGTGCCAGCTCCCCCTCCCTCAGGGGGCGGGCTGGGGCCAACGTCCTGACTTTC
CASSPSLRGRAGANVLTF
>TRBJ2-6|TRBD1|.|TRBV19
TGTGCCAGTAGTTCTGATTACAGGGGGTCGACCGGGGCCAACGTCCTGACTTTC
CASSSDYRGSTGANVLTF
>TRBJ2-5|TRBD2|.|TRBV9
TGTGCCAGCAGCGTAGGCCTAGCGGGAGCTGGGGAAGAGACCCAGTACTTC
CASSVGLAGAGEETQYF
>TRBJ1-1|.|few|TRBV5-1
TGCGCCAGCAGCTTGGTGCTGGGGGCAGGAGCTTTCTTT
CASSLVLGAGAFF
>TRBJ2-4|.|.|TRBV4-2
TGTGCCAGCAGCCAAGAGGGACTCACAGGGGATCTAGCCAAAAACATTCAGTACTTC
CASSQEGLTGDLAKNIQYF
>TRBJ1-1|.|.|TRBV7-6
TGTGCCAGCAGCTTAGCTGCCCGGGGGAGACTAATGAACACTGAAGCTTTCTTT
CASSLAARGRLMNTEAFF
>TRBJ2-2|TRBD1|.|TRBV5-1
TGCGCCAGCAGCCCGCACGAGACAGGGGTGACCGGGGAGCTGTTTTTT
CASSPHETGVTGELFF
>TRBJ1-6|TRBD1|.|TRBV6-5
TGTGCCAGCATCCGGGACAGGGCCTATAATTCACCCCTCCACTTT
CASIRDRAYNSPLHF
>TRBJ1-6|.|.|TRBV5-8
TGTGCCAGCAGCATCCGGGCCGGGGGCTCCTATAATTCACCCCTCCACTTT
CASSIRAGGSYNSPLHF
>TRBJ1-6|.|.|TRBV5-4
TGTGCCAGCAGCTATCAGGGTTCTAATTCACCCCTCCACTTT
CASSYQGSNSPLHF
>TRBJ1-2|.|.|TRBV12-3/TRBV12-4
TGTGCCAGCAGTCTTCAGGTGTATGGCTACACCTTC
CASSLQVYGYTF
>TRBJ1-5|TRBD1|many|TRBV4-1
TGCGCCAGCAGCCAACGGACAGGGGGAAATCAGCCCCAGCATTTT
CASSQRTGGNQPQHF
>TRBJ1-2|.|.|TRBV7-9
TGTGCCAGCAGCCCCCTGAGCGTCTATGGCTACACCTTC
CASSPLSVYGYTF
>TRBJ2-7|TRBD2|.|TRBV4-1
TGCGCCAGCAGCCGGGGACTAGCGGGAGCGGTGTACGAGCAGTACTTC
CASSRGLAGAVYEQYF
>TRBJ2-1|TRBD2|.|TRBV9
TGTGCCAGCAGCGTAAACGGACTAGCGGGGACCGATGAGCAGTTCTTC
CASSVNGLAGTDEQFF
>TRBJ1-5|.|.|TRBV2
TGTGCCAGCAGTCTTCAGGGGTTGTCGAATCAGCCCCAGCATTTT
CASSLQGLSNQPQHF
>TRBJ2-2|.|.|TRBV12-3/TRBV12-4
TGTGCCAGCTGGGCAGGGGGGTCCGGGGAGCTGTTTTTT
CASWAGGSGELFF
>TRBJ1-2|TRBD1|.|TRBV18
TGTGCCAGCTCAAGCGACAGGGTTGGCTACACCTTC
CASSSDRVGYTF
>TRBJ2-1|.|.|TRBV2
TGTGCCAGCAGTGAAGGTGGGAGACTTAATGAGCAGTTCTTC
CASSEGGRLNEQFF
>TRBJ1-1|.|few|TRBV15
TGTGCCACCAGCAGAGAAAGACTGAGTATGAACACTGAAGCTTTCTTT
CATSRERLSMNTEAFF
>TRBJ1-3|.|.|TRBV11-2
TGTGCCAGCAGCTTAGTCGGTGGCACTAGCTCTGGAAACACCATATATTTT
CASSLVGGTSSGNTIYF
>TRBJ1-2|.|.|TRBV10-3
TGTGCCATCAGTGATAAGGAGGGGAACTATGGCTACACCTTC
CAISDKEGNYGYTF
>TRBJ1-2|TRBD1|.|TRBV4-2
TGTGCCAGCAGCCAAGGGACAGGGGAGGGCTACACCTTC
CASSQGTGEGYTF
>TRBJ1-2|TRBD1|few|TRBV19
TGTGCCAGTAGTATAGAAAGGGACAGCCCCTATGGCTACACCTTC
CASSIERDSPYGYTF
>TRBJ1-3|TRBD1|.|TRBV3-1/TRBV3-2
TGTGCCAGCGGGTCACCAGGGGGCTCTGGAAACACCATATATTTT
CASGSPGGSGNTIYF
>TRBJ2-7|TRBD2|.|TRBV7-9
TGTGCCAGCAGCTTGGGGACTCTAGCGGCGACCTACGAGCAGTACTTC
CASSLGTLAATYEQYF
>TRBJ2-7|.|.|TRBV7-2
TGTGCCAGCAGCCCAGGGGGTAGCGGATCCTACGAGCAGTACTTC
CASSPGGSGSYEQYF
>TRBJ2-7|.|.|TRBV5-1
TGCGCCAGCAGCTTGGACACCTCGCGGAACGAGCAGTACTTC
CASSLDTSRNEQYF
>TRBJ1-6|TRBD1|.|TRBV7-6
TGTGCCAGCAGCGCGGGACAGAGTAACTCCAATTCACCCCTCCACTTT
CASSAGQSNSNSPLHF
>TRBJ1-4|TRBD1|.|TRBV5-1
TGCGCCAGCAGCTTGGGGGACAGTACTAATGAAAAACTGTTTTTT
CASSLGDSTNEKLFF
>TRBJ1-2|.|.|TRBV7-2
TGTGCCAGCAGCTTCTCCGGGACTCCCTATGGCTACACCTTC
CASSFSGTPYGYTF